The 4 T cell receptor beta chains below all came from one sample that was sequenced in a study of T cells in localized non-small cell lung cancer. Clones were read by immunoSEQ multiplex PCR, and TCRdb kept only the in-frame ones, dropping some. This table has 20,000 to 25,000 clones, more than 85% appearing once. The source material was peripheral blood, sampled before any cancer treatment. The receptors derive from a male donor at least 60 years old with stage I squamous cell lung carcinoma.

In the case of this clone: Sequence at one end of the junction differs from germline and may be a read error. The genes are TRBV7-2 and TRBJ1-6; weak D call: TRBD1 (6 bases). Germline V gene lookup returns CDR1 SGHTA and CDR2 FQGNSA. This CDR3 spans 14 amino acids. CDR3 coding DNA: TGTGCCAGCACCTTACATCAAGGGGGATCACCCCTCCACTTT. Protein product: CASTLHQGGSPLHF.

CDR3 in DNA: TGTGCCAGCAGTTTAGGATTCAACTATGGCTACACCTTC. Encoded protein: CASSLGFNYGYTF. This sequence joins TRBV28 and TRBJ1-2; D uncertain. The CDR3 consists of 13 residues. Germline V CDR1 and CDR2: MDHEN, SYDVKM. V lost 2 bases to trimming and J lost 2 bases, with 6 bases between them.

The V and J genes are TRBV5-1 and TRBJ1-2; 12 positions match TRBD1. V lost 4 bases, J lost 8 bases, and 9 bases stayed unmatched. This CDR3 contains 15 residues. Looked up from germline, CDR1 is SGHRS and CDR2 is YFSETQ. The DNA for the CDR3 is TGCGCCAGCAGCCCTCTTTCCGGGACAGGGGGCGGCTACACCTTC. Translated, it gives CASSPLSGTGGGYTF.

This clone is a singleton in its sample. The chain carries TRBV4-1 and TRBJ2-3; D is tentatively TRBD1 or TRBD2 (5 bases each). Trimming cost V 5 bases and J 14 bases, with 26 bases left between them. From germline, CDR1 is MGHRA and CDR2 YSYEKL. This CDR3 is built from 15 residues. In DNA form, the CDR3 reads TGCGCCAGCAGCGGCTCCGGGACCCTAAGTACAAAGCGGTATTTT. Translation: CASSGSGTLSTKRYF.